A selection of T cell receptor beta chains follows, all from one sample in a study of human T cells and chemical hapten exposure. TCRdb itself ran the RACE reads through MiXCR, one entry per CDR3 protein. The data show approximately 370,000 distinct CDR3 sequences, around 5.5% seen once. The material sequenced was whole blood, taken in connection with sensitization to the hapten diphenylcyclopropenone (DPC). The receptors were sampled from a woman between 18 and 29 years old with alopecia areata. Some clones in this sample may be carry-over from other donors' samples. The CDR3 runs from the conserved cysteine through the conserved F or W. D genes are given only for firm matches. A clone size is listed for some rows: how often the clone was seen (once, few, many), or a class if it is expanded.

>.|TRBD1|TRBJ1-4|TRBV4-3
CASSQSVPLTGNNEKLFF
TGCGCCAGCAGCCAGTCTGTTCCTTTGACAGGGAATAATGAAAAACTGTTTTTT
>many|.|TRBJ1-1|TRBV6-5
CASSYVQVGGTEAFF
TGTGCCAGCAGTTACGTACAGGTGGGGGGGACTGAAGCTTTCTTT
>many|.|TRBJ1-1|TRBV2
CASSQLGGMNTEAFF
TGTGCCAGCAGTCAACTAGGTGGCATGAACACTGAAGCTTTCTTT
>many|.|TRBJ2-3|TRBV12-3/TRBV12-4
CASSFPSKETSSTDTQYF
TGTGCCAGCAGTTTTCCCTCGAAGGAGACGAGTAGCACAGATACGCAGTATTTT
>.|TRBD1|TRBJ2-3|TRBV12-3/TRBV12-4
CASSQDRGRADTQYF
TGTGCCAGCAGTCAGGACAGGGGGCGCGCAGATACGCAGTATTTT
>few|.|TRBJ2-1|TRBV5-1
CASSLDGGHYNEQFF
TGCGCCAGCAGCTTGGATGGGGGGCACTACAATGAGCAGTTCTTC
>many|.|TRBJ1-2|TRBV5-4
CASSLEGRANYGYTF
TGTGCCAGCAGCTTGGAGGGAAGAGCTAACTATGGCTACACCTTC
>few|.|TRBJ2-7|TRBV20-1
CSAPVQGSSYEQYF
TGCAGTGCTCCTGTCCAGGGGAGCTCCTACGAGCAGTACTTC
>.|.|TRBJ2-1|TRBV3-1
CASSQALNREEFF
TGTGCCAGCAGCCAAGCATTGAACAGGGAAGAGTTCTTC
>.|.|TRBJ2-5|TRBV7-2
CASSLAPNFQETQYF
TGTGCCAGCAGCTTAGCTCCCAACTTCCAAGAGACCCAGTACTTC
>many|.|TRBJ2-7|TRBV12-3/TRBV12-4
CASSPIWGTGSYEQYF
TGTGCCAGCAGTCCTATATGGGGGACGGGCTCCTACGAGCAGTACTTC
>many|TRBD1|TRBJ2-7|TRBV20-1
CSAMGQGLYEQYF
TGCAGTGCTATGGGACAGGGTTTATACGAGCAGTACTTC
>few|.|TRBJ1-2|TRBV3-1
CASSQGGEAYGYTF
TGTGCCAGCAGCCAAGGTGGAGAGGCCTATGGCTACACCTTC
>few|.|TRBJ2-3|TRBV10-3
CAISGGSATDTQYF
TGTGCCATATCGGGCGGGTCGGCGACAGATACGCAGTATTTT
>many|.|TRBJ1-5|TRBV10-3
CATPGARPQHF
TGTGCCACCCCGGGCGCACGGCCCCAGCATTTT
>many|.|TRBJ1-1|TRBV7-3
CASSLLSGGSTEAFF
TGTGCCAGCAGCTTGTTGTCGGGAGGTAGCACTGAAGCTTTCTTT
>few|.|TRBJ2-1|TRBV5-5
CASSLFTGFFDEQFF
TGTGCCAGCAGCTTGTTTACAGGGTTTTTCGATGAGCAGTTCTTC